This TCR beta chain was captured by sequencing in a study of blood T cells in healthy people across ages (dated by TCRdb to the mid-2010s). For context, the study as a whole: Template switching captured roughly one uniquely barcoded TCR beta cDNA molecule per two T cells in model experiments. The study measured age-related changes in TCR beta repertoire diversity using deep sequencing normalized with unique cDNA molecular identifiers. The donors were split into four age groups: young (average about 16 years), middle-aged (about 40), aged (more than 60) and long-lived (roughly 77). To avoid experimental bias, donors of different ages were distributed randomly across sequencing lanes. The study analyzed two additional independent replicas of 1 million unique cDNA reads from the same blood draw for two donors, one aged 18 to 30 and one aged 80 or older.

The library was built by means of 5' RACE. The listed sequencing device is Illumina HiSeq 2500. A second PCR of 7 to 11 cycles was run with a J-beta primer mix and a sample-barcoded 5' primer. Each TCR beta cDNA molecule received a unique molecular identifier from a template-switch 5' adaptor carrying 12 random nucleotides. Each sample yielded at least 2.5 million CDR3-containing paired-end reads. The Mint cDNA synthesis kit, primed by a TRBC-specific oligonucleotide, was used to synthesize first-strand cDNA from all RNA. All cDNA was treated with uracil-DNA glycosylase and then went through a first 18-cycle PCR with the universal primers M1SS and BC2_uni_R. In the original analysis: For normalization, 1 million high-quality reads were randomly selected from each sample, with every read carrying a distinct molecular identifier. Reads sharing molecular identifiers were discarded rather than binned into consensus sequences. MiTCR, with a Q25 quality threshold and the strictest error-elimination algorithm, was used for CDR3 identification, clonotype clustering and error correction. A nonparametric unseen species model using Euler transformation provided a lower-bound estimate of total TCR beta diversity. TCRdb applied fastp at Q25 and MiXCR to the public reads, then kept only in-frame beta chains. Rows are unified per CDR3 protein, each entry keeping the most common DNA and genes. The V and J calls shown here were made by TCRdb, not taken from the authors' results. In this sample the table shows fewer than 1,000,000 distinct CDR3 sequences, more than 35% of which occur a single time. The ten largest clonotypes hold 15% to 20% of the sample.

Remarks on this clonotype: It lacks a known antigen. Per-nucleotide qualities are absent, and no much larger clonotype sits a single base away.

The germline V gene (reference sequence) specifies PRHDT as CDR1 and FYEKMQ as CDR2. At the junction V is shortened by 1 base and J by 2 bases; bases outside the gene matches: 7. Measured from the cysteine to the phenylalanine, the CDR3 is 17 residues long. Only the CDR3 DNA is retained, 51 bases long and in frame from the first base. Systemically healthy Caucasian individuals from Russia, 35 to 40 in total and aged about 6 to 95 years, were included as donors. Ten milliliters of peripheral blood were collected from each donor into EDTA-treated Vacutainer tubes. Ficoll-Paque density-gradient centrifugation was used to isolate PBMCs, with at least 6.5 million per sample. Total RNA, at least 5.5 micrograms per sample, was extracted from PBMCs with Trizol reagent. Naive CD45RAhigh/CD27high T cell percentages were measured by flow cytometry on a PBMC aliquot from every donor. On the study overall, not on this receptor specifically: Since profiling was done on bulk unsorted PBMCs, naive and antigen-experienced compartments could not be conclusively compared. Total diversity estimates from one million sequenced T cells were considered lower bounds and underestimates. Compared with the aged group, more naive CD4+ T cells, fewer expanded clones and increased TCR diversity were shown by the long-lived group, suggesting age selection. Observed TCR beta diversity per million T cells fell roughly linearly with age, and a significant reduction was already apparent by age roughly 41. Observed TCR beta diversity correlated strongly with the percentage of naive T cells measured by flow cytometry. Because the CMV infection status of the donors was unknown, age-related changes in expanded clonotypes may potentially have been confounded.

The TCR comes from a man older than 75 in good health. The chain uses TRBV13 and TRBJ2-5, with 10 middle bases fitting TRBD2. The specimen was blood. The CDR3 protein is CASSLAAGGPRQETQYF. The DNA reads TGTGCCAGCAGCTTAGCAGCGGGGGGGCCTAGGCAAGAGACCCAGTACTTC.